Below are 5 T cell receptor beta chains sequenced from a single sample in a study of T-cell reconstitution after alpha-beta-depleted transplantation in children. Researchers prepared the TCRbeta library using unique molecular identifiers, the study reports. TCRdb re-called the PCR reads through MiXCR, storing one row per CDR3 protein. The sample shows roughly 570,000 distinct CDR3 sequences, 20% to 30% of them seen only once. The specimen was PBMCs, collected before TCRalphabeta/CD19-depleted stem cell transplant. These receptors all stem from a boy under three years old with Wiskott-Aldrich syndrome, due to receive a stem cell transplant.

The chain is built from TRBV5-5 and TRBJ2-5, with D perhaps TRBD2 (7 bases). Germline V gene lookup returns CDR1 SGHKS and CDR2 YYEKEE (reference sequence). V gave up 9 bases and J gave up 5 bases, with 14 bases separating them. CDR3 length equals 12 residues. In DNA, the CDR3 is TGTGCCACGGGGGGCTGGGGGGAGACCCAGTACTTC. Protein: CATGGWGETQYF.

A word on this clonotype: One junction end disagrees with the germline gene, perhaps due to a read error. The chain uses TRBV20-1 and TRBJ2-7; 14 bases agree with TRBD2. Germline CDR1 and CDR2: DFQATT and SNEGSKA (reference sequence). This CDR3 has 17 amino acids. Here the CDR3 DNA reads TGCAGCGCTAGACATCCCGGGACTAGCGGGAGCACCTACGAGCAGTACTTC. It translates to CSARHPGTSGSTYEQYF.

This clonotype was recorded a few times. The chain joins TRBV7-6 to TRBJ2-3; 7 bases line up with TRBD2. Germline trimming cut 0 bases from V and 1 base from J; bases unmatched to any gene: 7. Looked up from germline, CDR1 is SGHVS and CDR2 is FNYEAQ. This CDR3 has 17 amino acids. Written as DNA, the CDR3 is TGTGCCAGCAGCTTAGCCTGGACTAGAGGGGGCACAGATACGCAGTATTTT. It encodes CASSLAWTRGGTDTQYF. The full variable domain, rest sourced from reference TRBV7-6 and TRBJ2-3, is GAGVSQSPRYKVTKRGQDVALRCDPISGHVSLYWYRQALGQGPEFLTYFNYEAQQDKSGLPNDRFSAERPEGSISTLTIQRTEQRDSAMYRCASSLAWTRGGTDTQYFGPGTRLTVL.

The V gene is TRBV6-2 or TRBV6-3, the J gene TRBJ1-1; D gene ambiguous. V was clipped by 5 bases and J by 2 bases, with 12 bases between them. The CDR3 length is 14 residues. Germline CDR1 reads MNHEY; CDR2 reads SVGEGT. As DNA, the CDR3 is TGTGCCAGCAGTCCCATACACAGAAACACTGAAGCTTTCTTT. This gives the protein CASSPIHRNTEAFF.

The CDR3 sequence: CATSREKALEQFF. In nucleotides, the CDR3 is TGTGCCACCAGCAGAGAGAAGGCCCTAGAGCAGTTCTTC. The chain couples TRBV15 to TRBJ2-1, with D unclear. This CDR3 comprises 13 residues. Trimming took off 0 bases at V and 10 bases at J, with 10 bases between the two ends. CDR1 and CDR2 (germline): LNHNV, YYDKDF (reference sequence).